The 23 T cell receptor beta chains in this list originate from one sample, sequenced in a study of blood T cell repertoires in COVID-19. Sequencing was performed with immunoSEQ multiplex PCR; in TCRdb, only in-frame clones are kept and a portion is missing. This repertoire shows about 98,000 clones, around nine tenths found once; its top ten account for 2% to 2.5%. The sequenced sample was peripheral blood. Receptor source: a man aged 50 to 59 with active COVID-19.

The CDR3 sequence: CASSAGLGNQPQHF. CDR3 bases: TGTGCCAGCAGTGCCGGGTTGGGCAATCAGCCCCAGCATTTT. The rearrangement joins TRBV27 to TRBJ1-5; D unclear. The CDR3 covers 14 residues. Germline V gives CDR1 MNHEY, CDR2 SMNVEV (reference sequence). Trimming cost V 5 bases and J 2 bases, with 10 bases left between them.

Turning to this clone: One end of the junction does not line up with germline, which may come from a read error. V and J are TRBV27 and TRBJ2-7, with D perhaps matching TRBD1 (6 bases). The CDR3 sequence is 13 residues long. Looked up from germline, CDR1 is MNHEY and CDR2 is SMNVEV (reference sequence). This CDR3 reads CASSFRGSFEQYF. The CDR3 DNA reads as TGTGCCAGCAGTTTTAGGGGGTCCTTCGAGCAGTACTTC.

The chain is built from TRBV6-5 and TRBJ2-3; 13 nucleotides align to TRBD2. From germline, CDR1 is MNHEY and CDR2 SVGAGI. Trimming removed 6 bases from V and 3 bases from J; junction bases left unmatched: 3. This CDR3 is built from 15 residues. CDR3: CASSWTSGGTDTQYF. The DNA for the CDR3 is TGTGCCAGCAGCTGGACTAGCGGGGGTACAGATACGCAGTATTTT.

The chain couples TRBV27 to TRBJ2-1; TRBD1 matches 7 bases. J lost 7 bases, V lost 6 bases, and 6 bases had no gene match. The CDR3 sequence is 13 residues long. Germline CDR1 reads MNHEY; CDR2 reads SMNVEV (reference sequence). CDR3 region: CASRYRQGNEQFF. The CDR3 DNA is TGTGCCAGCAGGTACCGACAGGGTAATGAGCAGTTCTTC.

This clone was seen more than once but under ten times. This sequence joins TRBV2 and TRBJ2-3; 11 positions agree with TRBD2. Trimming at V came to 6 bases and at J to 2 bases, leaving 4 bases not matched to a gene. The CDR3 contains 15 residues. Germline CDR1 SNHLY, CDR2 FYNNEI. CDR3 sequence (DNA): TGTGCCAGCAGGGGGACTAGCGGAAACACAGATACGCAGTATTTT. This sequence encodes CASRGTSGNTDTQYF.

The CDR3 protein is CATSRDIDTQYF. The DNA of the CDR3 is TGTGCCACCAGCAGAGATATAGATACGCAGTATTTT. This chain connects TRBV15 to TRBJ2-3; D call uncertain. The germline V gene has CDR1 LNHNV and CDR2 YYDKDF (reference sequence). There are 12 residues in the CDR3. The V gene lost 0 bases and the J gene lost 5 bases, with 3 bases spanning the gap.

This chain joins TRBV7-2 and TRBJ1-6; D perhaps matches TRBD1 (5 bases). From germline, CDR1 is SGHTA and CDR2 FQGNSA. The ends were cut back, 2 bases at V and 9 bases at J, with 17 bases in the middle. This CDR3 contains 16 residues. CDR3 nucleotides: TGTGCCAGCAGCTTACTTCCCGGGGGTGGGCTTTCACCCCTCCACTTT. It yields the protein CASSLLPGGGLSPLHF.

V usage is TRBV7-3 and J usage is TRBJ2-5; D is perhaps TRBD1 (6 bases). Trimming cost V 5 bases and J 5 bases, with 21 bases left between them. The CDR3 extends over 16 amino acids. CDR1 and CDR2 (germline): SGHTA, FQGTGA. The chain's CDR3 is CASSPLGLGAGETQYF. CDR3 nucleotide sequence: TGTGCCAGCAGCCCCTTGGGCCTGGGGGCGGGCGAGACCCAGTACTTC.

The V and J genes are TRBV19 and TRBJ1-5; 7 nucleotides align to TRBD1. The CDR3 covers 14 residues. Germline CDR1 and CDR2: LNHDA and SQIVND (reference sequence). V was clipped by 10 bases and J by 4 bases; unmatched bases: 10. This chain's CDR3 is CATRGARVNQPQHF. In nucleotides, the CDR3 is TGTGCCACCAGGGGGGCACGGGTTAATCAGCCCCAGCATTTT.

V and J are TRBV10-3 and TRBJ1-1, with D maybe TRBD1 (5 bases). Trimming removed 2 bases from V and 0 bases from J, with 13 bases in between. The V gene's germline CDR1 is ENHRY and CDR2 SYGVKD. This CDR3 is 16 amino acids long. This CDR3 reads CAISERGGLLNTEAFF. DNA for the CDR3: TGTGCCATCAGTGAGCGTGGGGGACTCCTGAACACTGAAGCTTTCTTT.

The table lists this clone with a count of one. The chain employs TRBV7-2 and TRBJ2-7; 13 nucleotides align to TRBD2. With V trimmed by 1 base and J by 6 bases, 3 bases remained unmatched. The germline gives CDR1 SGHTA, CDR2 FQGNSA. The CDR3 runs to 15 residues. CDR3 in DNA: TGTGCCAGCAGCTTAGAACTAGCGGGGGGGTTCGAGCAGTACTTC. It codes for CASSLELAGGFEQYF.

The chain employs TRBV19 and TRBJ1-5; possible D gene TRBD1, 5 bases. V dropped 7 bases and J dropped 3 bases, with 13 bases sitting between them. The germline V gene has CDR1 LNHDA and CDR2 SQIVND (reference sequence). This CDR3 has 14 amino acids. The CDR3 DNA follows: TGTGCCAGTACCTCAGGGAAGGTCAATCAGCCCCAGCATTTT. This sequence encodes CASTSGKVNQPQHF.

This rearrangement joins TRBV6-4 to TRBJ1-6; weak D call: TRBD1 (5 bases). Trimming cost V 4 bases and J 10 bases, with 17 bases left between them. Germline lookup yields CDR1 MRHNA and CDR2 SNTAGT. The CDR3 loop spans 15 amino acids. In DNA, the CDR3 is TGTGCCAGCAGTGTTGACAGTCTTCGGCGATCACCCCTCCACTTT. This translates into CASSVDSLRRSPLHF.

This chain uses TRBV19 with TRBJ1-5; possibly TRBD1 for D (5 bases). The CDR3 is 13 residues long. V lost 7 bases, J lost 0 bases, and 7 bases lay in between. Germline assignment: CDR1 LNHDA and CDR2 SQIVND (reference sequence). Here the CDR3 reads CASKDSSNQPQHF. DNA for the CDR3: TGTGCCAGTAAAGACAGTAGCAATCAGCCCCAGCATTTT.

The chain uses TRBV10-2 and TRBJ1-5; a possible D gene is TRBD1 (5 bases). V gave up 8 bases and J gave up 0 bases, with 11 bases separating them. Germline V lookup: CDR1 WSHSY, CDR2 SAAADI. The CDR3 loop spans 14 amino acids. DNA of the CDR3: TGCGCCAGCGGGGCAGGCTATAGCAATCAGCCCCAGCATTTT. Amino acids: CASGAGYSNQPQHF.

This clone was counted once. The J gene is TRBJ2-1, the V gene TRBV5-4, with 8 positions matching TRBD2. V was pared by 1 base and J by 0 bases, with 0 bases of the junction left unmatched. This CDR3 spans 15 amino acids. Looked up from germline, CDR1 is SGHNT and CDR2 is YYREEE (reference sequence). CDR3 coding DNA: TGTGCCAGCAGCTTGCTAGCGGGCTCCTACAATGAGCAGTTCTTC. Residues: CASSLLAGSYNEQFF.

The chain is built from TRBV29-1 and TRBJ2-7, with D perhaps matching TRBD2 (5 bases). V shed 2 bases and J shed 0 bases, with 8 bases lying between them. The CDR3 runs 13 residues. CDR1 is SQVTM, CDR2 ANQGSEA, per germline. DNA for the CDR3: TGCAGCGTTGAAACCGGGAACTCCTACGAGCAGTACTTC. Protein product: CSVETGNSYEQYF.

The CDR3 spells CASSAAVGTGDGYTF. CDR3 coding DNA: TGTGCCAGCAGCGCGGCCGTTGGGACAGGGGATGGCTACACCTTC. This chain uses TRBV27 with TRBJ1-2; 10 nucleotides align to TRBD1. The CDR3 covers 15 residues. V gave up 6 bases and J gave up 6 bases; unmatched junction bases: 10. In germline, CDR1 is MNHEY, CDR2 SMNVEV (reference sequence).

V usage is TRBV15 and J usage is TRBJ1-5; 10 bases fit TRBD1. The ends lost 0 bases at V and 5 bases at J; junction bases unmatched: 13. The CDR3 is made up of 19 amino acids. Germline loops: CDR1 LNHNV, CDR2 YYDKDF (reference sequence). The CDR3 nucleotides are TGTGCCACCAGCAGAGATTCGGGGACAGGGGACCCCAGAGATCAGCCCCAGCATTTT. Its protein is CATSRDSGTGDPRDQPQHF.

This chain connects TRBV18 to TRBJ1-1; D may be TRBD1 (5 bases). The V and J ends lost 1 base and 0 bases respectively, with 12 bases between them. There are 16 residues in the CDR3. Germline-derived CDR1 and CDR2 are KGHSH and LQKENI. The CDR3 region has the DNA TGTGCCAGCTCACCACAAGGGCCGGGGGTGAACACTGAAGCTTTCTTT. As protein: CASSPQGPGVNTEAFF. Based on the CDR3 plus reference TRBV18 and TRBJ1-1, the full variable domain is NAGVMQNPRHLVRRRGQEARLRCSPMKGHSHVYWYRQLPEEGLKFMVYLQKENIIDESGMPKERFSAEFPKEGPSILRIQQVVRGDSAAYFCASSPQGPGVNTEAFFGQGTRLTVV.

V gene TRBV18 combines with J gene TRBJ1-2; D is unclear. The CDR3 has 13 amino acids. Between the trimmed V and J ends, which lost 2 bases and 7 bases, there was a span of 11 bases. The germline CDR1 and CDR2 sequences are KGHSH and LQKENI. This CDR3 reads CASSPSSQAGYTF. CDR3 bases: TGTGCCAGCTCACCAAGCAGCCAGGCTGGCTACACCTTC.

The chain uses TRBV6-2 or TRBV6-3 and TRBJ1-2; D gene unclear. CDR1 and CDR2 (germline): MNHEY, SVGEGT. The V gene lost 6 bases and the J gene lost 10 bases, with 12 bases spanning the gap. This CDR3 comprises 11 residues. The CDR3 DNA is TGTGCCAGCAGATACGACACCTACTACACCTTC. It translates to CASRYDTYYTF.

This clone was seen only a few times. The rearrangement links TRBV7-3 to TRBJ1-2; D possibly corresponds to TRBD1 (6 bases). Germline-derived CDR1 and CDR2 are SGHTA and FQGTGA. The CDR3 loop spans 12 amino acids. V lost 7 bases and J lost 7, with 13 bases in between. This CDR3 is CASTNRESGYTF. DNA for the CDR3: TGTGCCAGCACCAACAGGGAAAGTGGCTACACCTTC.